The sequence of this T cell receptor beta chain was determined in a study of T cells in Graves' hyperthyroidism and ophthalmopathy. Looked up from germline, CDR1 is MGHDK and CDR2 is SYGVNS. This CDR3 is 16 amino acids long. J gave up 1 base and V 0 bases, and 5 bases lay outside the gene matches. PBMCs stemmed from more than 7.5 ml fresh peripheral blood. Using RNA transcripts as the source, TCR beta CDR3 regions were amplified. In the first-round RT-PCR of the TCR CDR3, the HTBI primer set was used. TCRdb re-called the multiplex PCR reads through MiXCR, storing one row per CDR3 protein. The sample lists about 560,000 distinct CDR3 sequences; over 15% were seen once.

This clonotype originated in a woman under 30 with Graves' hyperthyroidism. The chain recombines TRBV25-1 with TRBJ1-1; 7 nucleotides agree with TRBD1. The sequenced material came from blood. The DNA of the CDR3 is TGTGCCAGCAGTGAATATCCAGGGGGAGAGAACACTGAAGCTTTCTTT. It specifies CASSEYPGGENTEAFF.